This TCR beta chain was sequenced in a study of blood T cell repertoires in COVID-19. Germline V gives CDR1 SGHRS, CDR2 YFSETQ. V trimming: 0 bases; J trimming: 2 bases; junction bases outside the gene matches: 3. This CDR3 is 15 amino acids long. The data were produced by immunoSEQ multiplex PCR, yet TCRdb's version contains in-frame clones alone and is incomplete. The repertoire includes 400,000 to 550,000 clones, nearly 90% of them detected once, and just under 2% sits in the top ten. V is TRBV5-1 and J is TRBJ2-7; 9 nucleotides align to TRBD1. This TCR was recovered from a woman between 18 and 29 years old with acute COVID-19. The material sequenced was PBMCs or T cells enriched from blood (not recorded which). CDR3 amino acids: CASSLAGDRAYEQYF. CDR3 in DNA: TGCGCCAGCAGCTTGGCTGGGGACAGGGCCTACGAGCAGTACTTC.